The present TCR beta chain was sequenced within a study of OX40 agonist ivuxolimab in advanced cancers. Study outcomes and limitations: The authors did not determine the antigen specificity of the expanded peripheral T cells. Low normalized T-cell clonal expansion was additionally recorded for some nonresponders. Both blood CD4+ and CD8+ T cells showed clonal growth by week 6 at 0.1 to 3.0 mg/kg. More expanded clones were found, on average, in CD8+ than in CD4+ T cells.

For this clone: What it binds is not known.

The V and J ends lost 5 bases and 4 bases respectively, with 6 bases between them. The germline V gene has CDR1 MNHEY and CDR2 SVGAGI. The CDR3 covers 11 residues. TCRdb's copy holds only in-frame clones and misses some; the assay was immunoSEQ multiplex PCR. The sample includes roughly 60,000 clones, approximately 88% of them seen just once. V is TRBV6-5 and J is TRBJ2-7; no reliable D call. The starting material was CD4+ or CD8+ T cells sorted from blood, obtained in a trial of the OX40 agonist ivuxolimab. This TCR was sampled from an adult with an advanced solid tumor such as melanoma, head and neck, liver or kidney cancer. For the CDR3, the DNA is TGTGCCAGCAGTGTGGGGTACGAGCAGTACTTC. It specifies CASSVGYEQYF.